The 10 T cell receptor beta chains listed next were all sequenced from one sample in a study of blood T cell repertoires in COVID-19. The table came from immunoSEQ multiplex PCR; TCRdb's copy has only in-frame clones and leaves some out. Of under 300,000 clones in the sample, 70% to 90% are singletons; the top ten hold approximately 2%. Sequencing was carried out using PBMCs or T cells enriched from blood (not recorded which). These receptors were taken from a woman between 45 and 60 years old who had recovered from COVID-19.

CDR3 in amino acids: CASSFTGRYTEAFF. In DNA, the CDR3 is TGTGCCAGCAGTTTCACGGGGAGATACACTGAAGCTTTCTTT. The V gene is TRBV27, the J gene TRBJ1-1; D not certain. CDR1 and CDR2 from the germline V gene are MNHEY and SMNVEV (reference sequence). Trimming shortened V by 3 bases and J by 3 bases, and 11 bases separated the two germline ends. This CDR3 comprises 14 residues.

This clone has a single count. V is TRBV7-9 and J is TRBJ2-3; possibly TRBD1 for D (6 bases). The CDR3 runs to 15 residues. V dropped 0 bases and J dropped 3 bases, with 10 bases sitting between them. Per the germline V gene, CDR1 is SEHNR and CDR2 is FQNEAQ (reference sequence). CDR3 nucleotide sequence: TGTGCCAGCAGCTTAGCACAGGGACGGACAGATACGCAGTATTTT. This sequence encodes CASSLAQGRTDTQYF.

This clone is a singleton in its sample. The CDR3 sequence is CASSSGTSGTQETQYF. The CDR3 DNA is TGTGCCAGCAGCTCGGGGACTAGCGGGACCCAAGAGACCCAGTACTTC. The chain is built from TRBV28 and TRBJ2-5; 13 positions match TRBD2. The J segment lost 1 base and the V segment lost 6 bases, leaving 5 bases of the junction unmatched. The CDR3 covers 16 residues. Germline V lookup: CDR1 MDHEN, CDR2 SYDVKM.

The chain has TRBV10-2 and TRBJ2-1; 9 bases fit TRBD2. This CDR3 has 14 residues. The junction had 8 bases not matched to a gene; V was cut back by 5 bases and J by 9 bases. Per the germline V gene, CDR1 is WSHSY and CDR2 is SAAADI. The CDR3: CASSKREARGEQFF. The DNA of the CDR3 is TGCGCCAGCAGTAAGCGGGAGGCCAGGGGTGAGCAGTTCTTC.

The chain joins TRBV28 to TRBJ2-2; 8 positions match TRBD1. V was clipped by 8 bases and J by 4 bases; unmatched bases: 6. The CDR3 runs 14 residues. Germline assignment: CDR1 MDHEN and CDR2 SYDVKM. CDR3 bases: TGTGCCAGCTTTCGACAGGGGCGCACCGGGGAGCTGTTTTTT. The encoded protein is CASFRQGRTGELFF.

The V call is TRBV11-3, the J call TRBJ2-2; 9 nucleotides agree with TRBD1. The CDR3 has 15 amino acids. Per germline, CDR1 SGHNT and CDR2 YENEEA. With 3 bases clipped from V and 6 bases from J, the junction kept 5 bases outside the gene matches. CDR3 in amino acids: CASSFGTGWAGELFF. For the CDR3, the DNA is TGTGCCAGCAGCTTCGGGACAGGGTGGGCCGGGGAGCTGTTTTTT.

The table lists this clone with a count of one. V gene TRBV7-9 combines with J gene TRBJ1-2, with no clear D. V lost 2 bases to trimming and J lost 6 bases, with 10 bases between them. Germline CDR1 and CDR2: SEHNR and FQNEAQ (reference sequence). The CDR3 runs 13 residues. CDR3 bases: TGTGCCAGCAGCTTACGTAATGTAAATGGCTACACCTTC. Protein: CASSLRNVNGYTF. Together with reference TRBV7-9 and TRBJ1-2, the CDR3 gives the full variable domain: DTGVSQNPRHKITKRGQNVTFRCDPISEHNRLYWYRQTLGQGPEFLTYFQNEAQLEKSRLLSDRFSAERPKGSFSTLEIQRTEQGDSAMYLCASSLRNVNGYTFGSGTRLTVV.

The chain joins TRBV5-1 to TRBJ1-5; TRBD1 matches at 7 bases. Germline CDR1 and CDR2: SGHRS and YFSETQ. Trimming removed 4 bases from V and 6 bases from J; junction bases left unmatched: 4. This CDR3 is built from 13 residues. The CDR3 spells CASSGYRGQPQHF. CDR3 nucleotide sequence: TGCGCCAGCAGCGGCTACAGGGGTCAGCCCCAGCATTTT.

J is TRBJ2-7 and V is TRBV18; TRBD1 agrees at 7 bases. The CDR3 length is 12 residues. Germline-derived CDR1 and CDR2 are KGHSH and LQKENI. The V and J ends lost 4 bases and 4 bases, in that order; junction bases with no gene match: 1. Here the CDR3 DNA reads TGTGCCAGCTCACAGGACAGGTACGAGCAGTACTTC. It is translated as CASSQDRYEQYF. The full variable domain, with the rest looked up from reference TRBV18 and TRBJ2-7, is NAGVMQNPRHLVRRRGQEARLRCSPMKGHSHVYWYRQLPEEGLKFMVYLQKENIIDESGMPKERFSAEFPKEGPSILRIQQVVRGDSAAYFCASSQDRYEQYFGPGTRLTVT.

The rearrangement uses TRBV7-9 and TRBJ2-3; 7 bases line up with TRBD2. From germline, CDR1 is SEHNR and CDR2 FQNEAQ (reference sequence). J was trimmed by 4 bases and V by 4 bases; bases with no gene match: 11. The CDR3 consists of 16 residues. The CDR3 DNA follows: TGTGCCAGCAGCTCGGGGACTACCGGGTGGTCAGATACGCAGTATTTT. It specifies CASSSGTTGWSDTQYF.